This section outlines one TCR beta chain sequence together with its context. Its binding antigen is unknown. No base qualities exist here, and no much larger clone lies one base off it. CDR1 SGHRS and CDR2 YFSETQ are derived from the germline V gene. From its cysteine to its phenylalanine, the CDR3 spans 15 amino acids. The only DNA kept is the CDR3, 45 bases in frame from the first base. Germline trimming amounts to 5 bases on V and 2 bases on J, with 9 as the count of junction bases outside the gene matches. The data derive from a study of blood T cells in healthy people across ages (dated by TCRdb to between 2014 and 2016). For context, the study as a whole: In model experiments, roughly one uniquely barcoded TCR beta cDNA molecule per two T cells was captured by template switching. To track age-related changes in TCR beta repertoire diversity, the study relied on deep sequencing normalized with unique cDNA molecular identifiers. The donors were divided into four age groups: young (average about 15 years), middle-aged (under 40), aged (under 70) and long-lived (more than 75). To avoid experimental bias, donors of different ages were spread randomly across the sequencing lanes. Two additional independent replicas of 1 million unique cDNA reads from the same blood draw were analyzed for two donors (one aged 18 to 30 and one aged 80 or older).

Donors were 39 systemically healthy Caucasian individuals from Russia aged roughly 6 to 95 years. Around 9.8 milliliters of peripheral blood were collected from each donor into EDTA-treated Vacutainer tubes. Ficoll-Paque density-gradient centrifugation was used to isolate PBMCs, with at least 7 million per sample. Total RNA, at least 5 micrograms per sample, was extracted from PBMCs with Trizol reagent. For every donor, flow cytometry on a PBMC aliquot measured the percentage of naive CD45RAhigh/CD27high T cells. The paper as a whole reports these results and caveats: Observed TCR beta diversity per million T cells fell roughly linearly with age, and a significant reduction was already apparent by age around 40. Compared with the aged group, the long-lived group had more naive CD4+ T cells, fewer expanded clones and increased TCR diversity, suggesting age selection. There was a strong correlation between observed TCR beta diversity and the percentage of naive T cells measured by flow cytometry. Because the CMV infection status of the donors was unknown, age-related changes in expanded clonotypes may potentially have been confounded. Bulk unsorted PBMC profiling prevented conclusive comparison of naive and antigen-experienced compartments. Estimates of total diversity based on one million sequenced T cells were considered lower bounds and underestimates.

Receptors were amplified or captured by 5' RACE. These reads were obtained on an Illumina HiSeq 2500. A second roughly 6 to 11 cycle PCR used a sample-barcoded 5' primer and a J-beta primer mix. A template-switch 5' adaptor carrying 12 random nucleotides introduced a unique molecular identifier onto each TCR beta cDNA molecule. At least 3 million CDR3-containing paired-end reads were obtained from each sample. All of the RNA was converted into first-strand cDNA using the Mint cDNA synthesis kit, with a TRBC-specific oligonucleotide serving as the primer. Following uracil-DNA glycosylase treatment, a first 18-cycle PCR with universal primers M1SS and BC2_uni_R was performed on all cDNA. In the authors' own workflow: Each sample was normalized by randomly selecting 1 million high-quality reads, each carrying a distinct molecular identifier. Reads sharing molecular identifiers were discarded rather than binned into consensus sequences. MiTCR, with a Q25 quality threshold and the strictest error-elimination algorithm, was used for CDR3 identification, clonotype clustering and error correction. A nonparametric unseen species model using Euler transformation provided a lower-bound estimate of total TCR beta diversity. TCRdb cleaned the public reads at Q25 with fastp, built clones with MiXCR and kept in-frame beta chains. Merged by CDR3 protein, the rows form single entries marked with the most common genes and DNA. TCRdb's processing, not the study's, gives the V and J calls here. Recorded for this sample are hundreds of thousands of distinct CDR3 sequences; roughly half of them occurred a single time. The top ten hold under 65% of the sample.

Sequenced sample: blood. This TCR came from a man aged 60 to 69 in good health. The sequence is built from TRBV5-1 and TRBJ2-7; TRBD2 matches 8 bases in the middle. The nucleotide sequence is given as TGCGCCAGCAGGGGCGAGCGGGGGATTCCCTACGAGCAGTACTTC. Its translation is CASRGERGIPYEQYF.